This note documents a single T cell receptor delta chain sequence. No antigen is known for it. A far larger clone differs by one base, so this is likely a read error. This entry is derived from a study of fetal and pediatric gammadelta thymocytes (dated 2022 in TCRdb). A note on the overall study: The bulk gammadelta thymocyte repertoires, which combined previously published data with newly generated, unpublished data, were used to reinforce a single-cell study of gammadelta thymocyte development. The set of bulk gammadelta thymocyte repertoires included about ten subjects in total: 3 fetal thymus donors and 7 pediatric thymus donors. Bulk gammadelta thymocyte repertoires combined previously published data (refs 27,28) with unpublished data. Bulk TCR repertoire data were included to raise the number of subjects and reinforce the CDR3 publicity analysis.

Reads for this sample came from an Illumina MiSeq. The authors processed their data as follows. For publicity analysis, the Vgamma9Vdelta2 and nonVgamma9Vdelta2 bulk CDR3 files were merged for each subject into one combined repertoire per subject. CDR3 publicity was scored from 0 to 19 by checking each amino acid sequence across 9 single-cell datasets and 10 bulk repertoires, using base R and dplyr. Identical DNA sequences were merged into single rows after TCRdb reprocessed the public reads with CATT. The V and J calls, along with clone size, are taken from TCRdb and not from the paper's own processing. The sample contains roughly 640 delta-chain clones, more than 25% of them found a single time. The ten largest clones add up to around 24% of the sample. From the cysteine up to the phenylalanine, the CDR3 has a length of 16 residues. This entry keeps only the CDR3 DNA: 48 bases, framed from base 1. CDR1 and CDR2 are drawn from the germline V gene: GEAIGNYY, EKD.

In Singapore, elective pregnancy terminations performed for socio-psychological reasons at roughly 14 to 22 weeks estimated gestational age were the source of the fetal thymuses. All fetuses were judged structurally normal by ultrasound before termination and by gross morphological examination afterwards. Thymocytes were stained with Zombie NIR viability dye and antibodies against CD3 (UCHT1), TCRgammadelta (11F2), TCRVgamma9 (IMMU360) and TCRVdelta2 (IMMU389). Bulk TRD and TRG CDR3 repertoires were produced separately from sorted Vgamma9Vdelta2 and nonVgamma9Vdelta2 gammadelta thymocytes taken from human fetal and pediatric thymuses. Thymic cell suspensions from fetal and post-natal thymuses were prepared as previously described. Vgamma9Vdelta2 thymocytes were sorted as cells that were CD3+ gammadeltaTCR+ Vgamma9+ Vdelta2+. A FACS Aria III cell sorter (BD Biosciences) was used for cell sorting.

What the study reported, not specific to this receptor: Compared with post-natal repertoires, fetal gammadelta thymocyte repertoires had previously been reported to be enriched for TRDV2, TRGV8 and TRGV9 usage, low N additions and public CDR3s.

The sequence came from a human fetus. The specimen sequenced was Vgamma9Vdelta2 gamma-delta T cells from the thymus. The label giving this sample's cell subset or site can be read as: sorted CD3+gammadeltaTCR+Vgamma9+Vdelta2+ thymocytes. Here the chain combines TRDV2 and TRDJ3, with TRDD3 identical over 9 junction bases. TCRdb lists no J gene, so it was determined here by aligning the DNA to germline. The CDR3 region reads CACDTGGYWDSRQMFF. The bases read TGTGCCTGTGACACTGGGGGATATTGGGACTCCCGACAGATGTTTTTC.